These 26 T cell receptor beta chains were all obtained from the same sample, sequenced in a study of T cell repertoires in cytomegalovirus infection. TCRdb reanalysed the reads using MiXCR and keeps one entry per CDR3 protein. The data contain about 310,000 distinct CDR3 sequences, roughly 17% of them seen just once; the ten biggest clones take up around 13%. Sample: PBMCs. These receptors originate from a human donor in good health (CMV status not recorded). Some clones in this sample may be carry-over from other donors' samples.

This clonotype was counted at least ten times. The chain has TRBV7-9 and TRBJ2-1; D may be TRBD2 (6 bases). V dropped 4 bases and J dropped 6 bases, with 13 bases sitting between them. The length of the CDR3 is 14 residues. The germline V gene encodes CDR1 SEHNR and CDR2 FQNEAQ (reference sequence). CDR3 protein: CASSSGTSVNEQFF. The CDR3 region has the DNA TGTGCCAGCAGCTCAGGGACTTCCGTCAATGAGCAGTTCTTC.

The chain combines TRBV12-3 or TRBV12-4 with TRBJ2-5; 7 positions agree with TRBD1. Germline trimming cut 0 bases from V and 11 bases from J; bases unmatched to any gene: 3. The CDR3 is made up of 12 amino acids. The DNA of the CDR3 is TGTGCCAGCAGTTTAGCGGGGGACAGACAGTACTTC. This sequence encodes CASSLAGDRQYF.

This clonotype showed up just a few times. The chain is built from TRBV6-1 and TRBJ2-3; D is uncertain. The CDR3 extends over 14 amino acids. The V gene lost 8 bases and the J gene lost 1 base, with 13 bases spanning the gap. CDR1 is MNHNS, CDR2 SASEGT, per germline. This chain's CDR3 is CASPSPRGTDTQYF. The CDR3 nucleotides are TGTGCCAGCCCAAGCCCCCGGGGCACAGATACGCAGTATTTT.

The chain is built from TRBV28 and TRBJ1-5; D is undetermined. The CDR3 totals 13 residues. Germline V CDR1 and CDR2: MDHEN, SYDVKM. The V and J ends lost 5 bases and 6 bases respectively, with 11 bases between them. CDR3 sequence: CASSTHSGQPQHF. The CDR3 DNA reads TGTGCCAGCAGTACTCATAGCGGTCAGCCCCAGCATTTT.

Ten or more counts support this clonotype. The rearrangement joins TRBV6-1 to TRBJ1-5; D is unclear. There are 15 residues in the CDR3. Deletions cut 8 bases from V and 1 base from J, with 15 bases between. The germline gives CDR1 MNHNS, CDR2 SASEGT. The CDR3: CASDASSWSNQPQHF. DNA of the CDR3: TGTGCCAGCGATGCGTCATCTTGGAGCAATCAGCCCCAGCATTTT.

This clonotype was counted a few times. Its ends do not fully match the called genes, so a read error is possible. V is TRBV5-3 and J is TRBJ2-6; 8 positions match TRBD1. TRBV5-3 qualifies as an ORF whose function is uncertain. The CDR3 has 18 amino acids. The CDR3 nucleotides read TGTGCCAGCAGCTTGCAGACAGGGGCTTCCTCTGGGGCCAACGTCCTGACTTTC. Translated: CASSLQTGASSGANVLTF.

Ten or more counts support this clonotype. The V call is TRBV19, the J call TRBJ1-2, with 8 nucleotides matching TRBD1. CDR3 length: 15 amino acids. Germline assignment: CDR1 LNHDA and CDR2 SQIVND (reference sequence). V shed 5 bases and J 7 bases; nucleotides not matched to a gene: 12. The CDR3 loop is CASSFGQGAASGYTF. The CDR3 DNA is TGTGCCAGTAGTTTCGGACAGGGAGCGGCGAGTGGCTACACCTTC.

Ten or more counts support this clonotype. This chain joins TRBV19 and TRBJ2-3; D is unresolved. This CDR3 spans 12 amino acids. CDR1 LNHDA and CDR2 SQIVND come from the germline V gene (reference sequence). V was pared by 3 bases and J by 5 bases, with 6 bases between. CDR3 sequence reads: CASSISEDTQYF. The CDR3 DNA sequence: TGTGCCAGTAGTATTTCGGAAGATACGCAGTATTTT.

This clonotype was counted many times. The chain couples TRBV7-2 to TRBJ1-1, with D perhaps matching TRBD1 (6 bases). The CDR3 sequence is 13 residues long. CDR1 and CDR2 from the germline V gene are SGHTA and FQGNSA. Trimming cost V 7 bases and J 7 bases, with 16 bases left between them. The CDR3 loop reads CASTKRGGIEAFF. CDR3 sequence (DNA): TGTGCCAGCACCAAAAGAGGGGGTATTGAAGCTTTCTTT.

This clonotype was observed at least ten times. This chain links TRBV7-2 with TRBJ2-1, with D possibly being TRBD2 (6 bases). The germline V gene encodes CDR1 SGHTA and CDR2 FQGNSA. The CDR3 contains 15 residues. V lost 1 base, J lost 3 bases, and 10 bases lay in between. The chain's CDR3 is CASSLGTGVYNEQFF. The CDR3 bases are TGTGCCAGCAGCTTAGGTACGGGGGTCTACAATGAGCAGTTCTTC.

The CDR3 reads CASRESNQPQHF. The CDR3 nucleotides are TGTGCCAGCAGGGAGAGCAATCAGCCCCAGCATTTT. This chain links TRBV28 with TRBJ1-5; unclear D gene. Trimming shortened V by 6 bases and J by 1 base, and 4 bases separated the two germline ends. Germline V gene data show CDR1 as MDHEN and CDR2 as SYDVKM. The CDR3 runs 12 residues.

The rearrangement uses TRBV10-3 and TRBJ1-1, with TRBD1 matching 7 bases. V dropped 7 bases and J dropped 4; count of bases not matched to a gene: 9. The CDR3 loop spans 14 amino acids. The germline CDR1 and CDR2 sequences are ENHRY and SYGVKD. CDR3 region: CAITKDRKGTEAFF. The CDR3 region has the DNA TGTGCCATCACTAAGGACAGGAAGGGCACTGAAGCTTTCTTT.

The table lists this clonotype with many counts. This CDR3 reads CASSLRTGIRETQYF. CDR3 coding DNA: TGTGCCAGCAGCTTAAGGACAGGGATCCGAGAGACCCAGTACTTC. J is TRBJ2-5 and V is TRBV7-2; 8 positions agree with TRBD1. The germline V gene encodes CDR1 SGHTA and CDR2 FQGNSA. This CDR3 region has 15 residues. The trim removed 2 bases at V and 4 bases at J, leaving 6 bases unmatched.

This clonotype was seen ten or more times. The V gene is TRBV28, the J gene TRBJ1-2; 11 bases line up with TRBD1. J gave up 7 bases and V 6 bases, and 10 bases lay outside the gene matches. Germline V gene sequence: CDR1 MDHEN, CDR2 SYDVKM. CDR3 size: 15 residues. The DNA for the CDR3 is TGTGCCAGCAGGACAGGGACAGGGGGTCGTAGTGGCTACACCTTC. Translating it yields CASRTGTGGRSGYTF.

The chain combines TRBV25-1 with TRBJ1-3; 7 positions match TRBD1. Germline CDR1 is MGHDK and CDR2 is SYGVNS. V lost 10 bases, J lost 0 bases, and 6 bases stayed unmatched. This CDR3 is built from 14 residues. In DNA form, the CDR3 reads TGTGCCACAGGGACAGCGAGCTCTGGAAACACCATATATTTT. Amino acids: CATGTASSGNTIYF.

This clonotype was observed a few times. The chain couples TRBV29-1 to TRBJ2-5; D perhaps matches TRBD2 (5 bases). The germline V gene has CDR1 SQVTM and CDR2 ANQGSEA. There are 11 residues in the CDR3. Trimming left V 4 bases short and J 3 bases short, with 6 bases between. The CDR3 here is CSVVGEETQYF. The CDR3 nucleotides read TGCAGCGTTGTGGGAGAAGAGACCCAGTACTTC. The whole variable domain, remainder taken from reference TRBV29-1 and TRBJ2-5, is SAVISQKPSRDICQRGTSLTIQCQVDSQVTMMFWYRQQPGQSLTLIATANQGSEATYESGFVIDKFPISRPNLTFSTLTVSNMSPEDSSIYLCSVVGEETQYFGPGTRLLVL.

This clonotype was observed a handful of times. CDR3 sequence (DNA): TGTGCCAGCAGTTTTCTATACTATGGCTACACCTTC. Translated, it gives CASSFLYYGYTF. The chain carries TRBV28 and TRBJ1-2; the D is unclear. This CDR3 has 12 residues. V lost 3 bases, J lost 3 bases, and 5 bases lay in between. The germline CDR1 and CDR2 sequences are MDHEN and SYDVKM.

The table lists this clonotype with many counts. The chain couples TRBV7-2 to TRBJ2-1; either TRBD1 or TRBD2 may fit D (6 bases each). Trimming shortened V by 5 bases and J by 7 bases, and 18 bases separated the two germline ends. Germline V gene sequence: CDR1 SGHTA, CDR2 FQGNSA. The CDR3 has 15 residues. The CDR3 sequence: CASSLVGGEWNEQFF. In nucleotides, the CDR3 is TGTGCCAGCAGCCTAGTGGGGGGCGAATGGAATGAGCAGTTCTTC.

About this clonotype: A read error may explain this, as a much larger clone is one base away. This chain uses TRBV5-1 with TRBJ1-2; D is unresolved. The germline V gene has CDR1 SGHRS and CDR2 YFSETQ. Trimming stripped 0 bases from V and 8 bases from J, with 14 bases between. CDR3 length equals 14 residues. The CDR3 DNA reads TGCGCCAGCAGCTTGGACAGAAGTAGTACGGGCTACACCTTC. Translating it yields CASSLDRSSTGYTF.

Only a few counts were recorded for this clonotype. V is TRBV12-3 or TRBV12-4 and J is TRBJ1-4, with D hard to call. This CDR3 region has 15 residues. Trimming stripped 6 bases from V and 7 bases from J, with 18 bases between. The DNA of the CDR3 is TGTGCCAGCAGCAACCCCTCCGGGGAGAGTGAAAAACTGTTTTTT. Translating gives CASSNPSGESEKLFF.

This chain links TRBV2 with TRBJ2-3; 10 nucleotides match TRBD1. V gave up 4 bases and J gave up 4 bases; unmatched junction bases: 5. Germline-derived CDR1 and CDR2 are SNHLY and FYNNEI. The CDR3 runs 15 residues. The CDR3 coding sequence is TGTGCCAGCAGTGCATCCGGGACAGGGGCAGATACGCAGTATTTT. This codes for CASSASGTGADTQYF.

Concerning this clonotype: The junction shows a germline mismatch at one end, possibly a read error. The chain employs TRBV2 and TRBJ2-2; 7 nucleotides match TRBD2. The CDR3 is 16 amino acids. Per the germline V gene, CDR1 is SNHLY and CDR2 is FYNNEI. CDR3 nucleotides: TGTGCCAGCGGTGAAGTTGGGGGGGGGAACACCGGGGAGCTGTTTTTT. Its translation is CASGEVGGGNTGELFF. Full variable domain (remainder filled in from reference TRBV2 and TRBJ2-2): EPEVTQTPSHQVTQMGQEVILRCVPISNHLYFYWYRQILGQKVEFLVSFYNNEISEKSEIFDDQFSVERPDGSNFTLKIRSTKLEDSAMYFCASGEVGGGNTGELFFGEGSRLTVL.

The chain links TRBV4-1 to TRBJ2-7; D call uncertain. With 1 base removed from V and 3 bases from J, the gap between germline ends came to 7 bases. Per germline, CDR1 MGHRA and CDR2 YSYEKL. The CDR3 is made up of 13 amino acids. CDR3 nucleotide sequence: TGCGCCAGCAGCCAAGGAACCCGCTACGAGCAGTACTTC. Protein: CASSQGTRYEQYF.

There are many counts of this clonotype. The rearrangement links TRBV7-9 to TRBJ2-5, with D perhaps matching TRBD2 (6 bases). This CDR3 is built from 16 residues. CDR1 SEHNR and CDR2 FQNEAQ come from the germline V gene (reference sequence). Deletions cut 2 bases from V and 4 bases from J, with 17 bases between. DNA of the CDR3: TGTGCCAGCAGCTTATTTGGCGGGGCGGATGGAGAGACCCAGTACTTC. As protein: CASSLFGGADGETQYF.

The CDR3 sequence: CASRPQQGTEQYF. The CDR3 nucleotides are TGTGCCAGCAGACCGCAACAGGGAACCGAGCAGTACTTC. The chain carries TRBV6-5 and TRBJ2-7; the D gene is possibly TRBD1 (6 bases). CDR3 size: 13 residues. The ends were cut back, 6 bases at V and 6 bases at J, with 15 bases in the middle. The V gene's germline CDR1 is MNHEY and CDR2 SVGAGI.

This rearrangement joins TRBV19 to TRBJ1-4; a weak D match, TRBD1 (5 bases). This CDR3 comprises 13 residues. CDR1 and CDR2 from the germline V gene are LNHDA and SQIVND (reference sequence). V was pared by 3 bases and J by 8 bases, with 10 bases between. The CDR3 DNA sequence: TGTGCCAGTAGTATCCAGGGAACCGAAAAACTGTTTTTT. It encodes CASSIQGTEKLFF.